This TCR beta chain was sequenced in a study of T cell changes during pregnancy in multiple sclerosis. The CDR3 length is 12 residues. Germline V gene sequence: CDR1 MNHEY, CDR2 SMNVEV (reference sequence). J was trimmed by 10 bases and V by 4 bases; bases with no gene match: 4. This clone was recorded only once. Here immunoSEQ multiplex PCR was the method, and the copy in TCRdb shows in-frame clones only, minus some. This sample has about 51,000 clones, with around 92% found just once. The sample here was CD4+ T cells from peripheral blood mononuclear cells, taken in the third trimester of pregnancy. The receptor was isolated from a female donor with multiple sclerosis, enrolled in a pregnancy study. The chain combines TRBV27 with TRBJ2-1; TRBD2 aligns across 7 bases. The CDR3 DNA sequence: TGTGCCAGCAGTTCCCTGCGGGGGGAGCAGTTCTTC. Translated: CASSSLRGEQFF.